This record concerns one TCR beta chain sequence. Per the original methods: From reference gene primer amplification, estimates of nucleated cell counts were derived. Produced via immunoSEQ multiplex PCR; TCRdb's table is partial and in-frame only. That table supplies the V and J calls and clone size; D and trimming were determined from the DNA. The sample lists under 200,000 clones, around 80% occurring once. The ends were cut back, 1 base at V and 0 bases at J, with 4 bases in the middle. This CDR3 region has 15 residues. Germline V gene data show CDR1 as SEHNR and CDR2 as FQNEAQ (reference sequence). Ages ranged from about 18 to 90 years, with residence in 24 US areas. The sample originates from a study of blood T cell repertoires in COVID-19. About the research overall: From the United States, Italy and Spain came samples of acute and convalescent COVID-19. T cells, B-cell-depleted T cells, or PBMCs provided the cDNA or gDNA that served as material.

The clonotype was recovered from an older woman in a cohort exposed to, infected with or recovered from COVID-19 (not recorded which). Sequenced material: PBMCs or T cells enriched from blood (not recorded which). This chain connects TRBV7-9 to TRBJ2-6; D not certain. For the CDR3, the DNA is TGTGCCAGCAGCTTAGGTCTCTCTGGGGCCAACGTCCTGACTTTC. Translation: CASSLGLSGANVLTF.